Each of the 18 T cell receptor beta chains below was sequenced from the same sample in a study of CD8+CD57+ T cells in acquired aplastic anemia (dated by TCRdb to between 2017 and 2018). The reads were generated on an Illumina HiSeq 2000. Genomic DNA served as template for TCR beta VDJ combination and CDR3 sequence profiling. TCRdb handled the public reads itself, with Q25 trimming in fastp and clone calling in MiXCR, and kept productive beta chains. Identical CDR3 protein sequences are pooled into one entry, listed with their most common genes and DNA. The sample table lists fewer than 250,000 distinct CDR3 sequences, over 40% of them with a count of one. Clones ranked in the top ten supply nearly 20% of the sample. Expansion of CD8+CD57+ cells had been shown by flow cytometry in the patients chosen for sequencing. The sample was sorted CD4+, CD8+, or CD8+CD57+ T cells (not recorded which) from PBMCs. All receptors derive from a human donor with aplastic anemia.

Notes on this clonotype: Its ends do not fully match the called genes, so a read error is possible. The chain links TRBV15 to TRBJ1-6; D remains unclear. This CDR3 has 14 amino acids. The V gene's germline CDR1 is LNHNV and CDR2 YYDKDF (reference sequence). CDR3 coding DNA: TGTGCCAGCAACCAGGAGTTCAGTAATTCTCCCCTCCACTTT. Protein product: CASNQEFSNSPLHF.

In its sample, this clonotype was seen many times. The V gene is TRBV29-1, the J gene TRBJ2-2; a weak D match, TRBD1 (5 bases). The V and J ends lost 7 bases and 4 bases respectively, with 13 bases between them. The CDR3 runs to 13 residues. CDR1 and CDR2 from the germline V gene are SQVTM and ANQGSEA. The CDR3: CSATGHLTGELFF. The CDR3 region has the DNA TGCAGCGCCACCGGACACCTCACCGGGGAGCTGTTTTTT.

The gene calls are TRBV2 and TRBJ1-3; 7 positions agree with TRBD1. Germline assignment: CDR1 SNHLY and CDR2 FYNNEI. The CDR3 spans 15 residues. The V and J ends lost 7 bases and 2 bases, in that order; junction bases with no gene match: 8. As DNA, the CDR3 is TGTGCCAGCAAAGTTGGACAGGTGCCTGGAAACACCATATATTTT. It encodes CASKVGQVPGNTIYF.

This clonotype was picked up a small number of times. The V call is TRBV5-6, the J call TRBJ1-6, with 9 bases that match TRBD1. With V trimmed by 4 bases and J by 8 bases, 4 bases remained unmatched. The germline V gene has CDR1 SGHDT and CDR2 YYEEEE. CDR3 length: 14 amino acids. The CDR3 spells CASSPGQGHSPLHF. The CDR3 nucleotides are TGTGCCAGCAGCCCGGGACAGGGCCATTCACCCCTCCACTTT.

This clonotype was picked up many times. The rearrangement joins TRBV7-8 to TRBJ2-3; perhaps TRBD2 as D (7 bases). Trimming cost V 2 bases and J 3 bases, with 12 bases left between them. This CDR3 comprises 15 residues. Germline CDR1 reads SGHVS; CDR2 reads FQNEAQ. The CDR3 loop is CASSLSRGATDTQYF. The CDR3 DNA is TGTGCCAGCAGCTTAAGTCGGGGGGCAACAGATACGCAGTATTTT.

The gene calls are TRBV24-1 and TRBJ1-5; 7 bases are shared with TRBD1. The germline gives CDR1 KGHDR, CDR2 SFDVKD. The CDR3 runs to 16 residues. V trimming: 3 bases; J trimming: 0 bases; junction bases outside the gene matches: 4. CDR3 in DNA: TGTGCCACCAGTGATCCCAGACAGGGTAGCAATCAGCCCCAGCATTTT. Amino acid sequence: CATSDPRQGSNQPQHF.

V gene TRBV15 combines with J gene TRBJ2-1; the D gene is possibly TRBD2 (5 bases). The DNA matches TRBJ2-7 better at its end, which makes the J call doubtful. The CDR3 is made up of 12 amino acids. Germline-derived CDR1 and CDR2 are LNHNV and YYDKDF (reference sequence). The CDR3: CATTTGTYEQYF. The CDR3 DNA reads TGTGCCACGACTACCGGGACCTACGAGCAGTACTTC.

V is TRBV19 and J is TRBJ2-5, with a weak D call TRBD1 (8 bases). The CDR3 is made up of 16 amino acids. Germline CDR1 and CDR2: LNHDA and SQIVND (reference sequence). Trimming cost V 5 bases and J 4 bases, with 20 bases left between them. The CDR3 protein is CASSQQGGEEPETQYF. In DNA form, the CDR3 reads TGTGCCAGTAGTCAACAGGGGGGGGAAGAGCCAGAGACCCAGTACTTC.

The CDR3 spells CASNTGQGDEQYF. The CDR3, as DNA: TGTGCCAGCAATACGGGACAGGGTGACGAGCAGTACTTC. The chain has TRBV2 and TRBJ2-7, with 9 bases aligning to TRBD1. V trimming: 7 bases; J trimming: 5 bases; junction bases outside the gene matches: 6. This CDR3 comprises 13 residues. CDR1 and CDR2 from the germline V gene are SNHLY and FYNNEI.

This chain connects TRBV2 to TRBJ2-3; possible D gene TRBD2, 7 bases. Trimming left V 6 bases short and J 1 base short, with 20 bases between. CDR1 is SNHLY, CDR2 FYNNEI, per germline. The CDR3 has 17 residues. Here the CDR3 DNA reads TGTGCCAGCAGCGAGGGAGCAAGGGGGGGTGGCACAGATACGCAGTATTTT. It specifies CASSEGARGGGTDTQYF.

As regards this clonotype: A much bigger clone sits one base away, suggesting this may be a read error. The chain has TRBV5-5 and TRBJ2-1; D tentatively reads TRBD1 or TRBD2 (5 bases each). The CDR3 is 15 residues long. Trimming stripped 6 bases from V and 4 bases from J, with 17 bases between. Germline CDR1 is SGHKS and CDR2 is YYEKEE (reference sequence). This CDR3 reads CASNLRDGSYNEQFF. The CDR3 region has the DNA TGTGCCAGCAACCTCCGGGACGGATCTTACAATGAGCAGTTCTTC.

The chain uses TRBV29-1 and TRBJ2-7; TRBD1 might be the D (5 bases). The CDR3 has 11 amino acids. Germline CDR1 is SQVTM and CDR2 is ANQGSEA. V dropped 3 bases and J dropped 9 bases, with 12 bases sitting between them. The DNA of the CDR3 is TGCAGCGTTGACGAGTCCCAGGGGCAGTACTTC. Protein sequence: CSVDESQGQYF.

The gene calls are TRBV2 and TRBJ2-7; 7 bases match TRBD1. Germline CDR1 reads SNHLY; CDR2 reads FYNNEI. V was pared by 1 base and J by 1 base, with 4 bases of the junction left unmatched. The CDR3 loop spans 15 amino acids. The CDR3 protein is CASSEGDSESYEQYF. CDR3 in DNA: TGTGCCAGCAGTGAAGGGGACAGTGAATCCTACGAGCAGTACTTC.

The CDR3 protein is CASSPTEMHGYTF. The CDR3 DNA reads TGTGCCAGCTCACCTACAGAAATGCATGGCTACACCTTC. The V and J genes are TRBV18 and TRBJ1-2; no firm D call. The V gene lost 3 bases and the J gene lost 6 bases, with 11 bases spanning the gap. Germline V gene sequence: CDR1 KGHSH, CDR2 LQKENI. The CDR3 is 13 residues long.

A remark on this clonotype: As the CDR3 is not closed by the conserved phenylalanine or tryptophan, this likely results from a read error. The chain has TRBV12-5 and TRBJ1-6, with D possibly TRBD1 on 5 matching bases. This CDR3 has 16 amino acids. Trimming took 0 bases from V and 7 from J, leaving 13 bases between them. CDR1 and CDR2 from the germline V gene are LGHNT and FRNRAP. The CDR3 loop reads CASGLVRGGGNSPLHS. In DNA form, the CDR3 reads TGTGCTAGTGGTTTGGTTAGGGGTGGGGGAAATTCACCCCTCCACTCT.

This clonotype turned up a few times. A much more abundant neighbour one base away suggests this may be a read error. The J gene is TRBJ2-7, the V gene TRBV7-9; D is undetermined. The CDR3 contains 12 residues. The germline gives CDR1 SEHNR, CDR2 FQNEAQ (reference sequence). V lost 1 base to trimming and J lost 2 bases, with 3 bases between them. CDR3 in amino acids: CASSLVPYEQYF. The CDR3 region has the DNA TGTGCCAGCAGCTTAGTCCCCTACGAGCAGTACTTC.

The chain has TRBV2 and TRBJ1-5; TRBD1 matches at 9 bases. V dropped 3 bases and J dropped 6; count of bases not matched to a gene: 9. Germline-derived CDR1 and CDR2 are SNHLY and FYNNEI. This CDR3 comprises 16 residues. CDR3 protein: CASSDVGTGRGQPQHF. DNA of the CDR3: TGTGCCAGCAGTGATGTGGGGACAGGGAGGGGTCAGCCCCAGCATTTT.

This clonotype was counted ten times or more. The chain couples TRBV5-1 to TRBJ1-2, with unresolved D. This CDR3 has 14 amino acids. The ends were cut back, 0 bases at V and 7 bases at J, with 13 bases in the middle. CDR1 and CDR2 from the germline V gene are SGHRS and YFSETQ. Here the CDR3 DNA reads TGCGCCAGCAGCTTGGAGGCAGAGCCTAGTGGCTACACCTTC. This codes for CASSLEAEPSGYTF. Filled out from reference TRBV5-1 and TRBJ1-2, the complete variable domain reads KAGVTQTPRYLIKTRGQQVTLSCSPISGHRSVSWYQQTPGQGLQFLFEYFSETQRNKGNFPGRFSGRQFSNSRSEMNVSTLELGDSALYLCASSLEAEPSGYTFGSGTRLTVV.